The present T cell receptor (beta chain) was sequenced within a study of control samples from healthy donors and cancer patients. Clones were read by immunoSEQ multiplex PCR, and TCRdb kept only the in-frame ones, dropping some. The sample has under 450,000 clones, around 90% seen once. The sequence was collected from a man aged 35-49 years with head and neck cancer. The sequencing input was PBMCs.

CDR3 DNA sequence: TGTGCCAGCAGTGAGGGGCAGATTGCAACTAATGAAAAACTGTTTTTT. It translates to CASSEGQIATNEKLFF. The chain joins TRBV25-1 to TRBJ1-4, with a weak D call TRBD1 (5 bases). There are 16 residues in the CDR3. V lost 3 bases and J 0 bases, leaving 11 bases between the germline ends. The germline CDR1 and CDR2 sequences are MGHDK and SYGVNS.